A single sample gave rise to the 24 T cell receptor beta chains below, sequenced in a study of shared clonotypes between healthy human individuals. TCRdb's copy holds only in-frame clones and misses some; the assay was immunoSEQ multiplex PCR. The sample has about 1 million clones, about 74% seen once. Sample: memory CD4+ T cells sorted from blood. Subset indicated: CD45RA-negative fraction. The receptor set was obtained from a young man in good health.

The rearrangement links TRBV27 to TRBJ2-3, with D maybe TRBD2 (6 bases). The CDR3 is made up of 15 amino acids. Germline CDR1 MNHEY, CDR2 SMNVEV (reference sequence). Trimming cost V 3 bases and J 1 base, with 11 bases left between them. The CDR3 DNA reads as TGTGCCAGCAGTTTTGTGTCTAGCGGCACAGATACGCAGTATTTT. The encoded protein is CASSFVSSGTDTQYF.

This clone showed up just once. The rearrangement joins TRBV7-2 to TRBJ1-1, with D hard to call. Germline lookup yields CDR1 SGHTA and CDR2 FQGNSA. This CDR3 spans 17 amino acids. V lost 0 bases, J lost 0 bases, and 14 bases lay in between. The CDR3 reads CASSLALMSGLNTEAFF. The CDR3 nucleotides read TGTGCCAGCAGCTTAGCGCTAATGTCAGGACTGAACACTGAAGCTTTCTTT.

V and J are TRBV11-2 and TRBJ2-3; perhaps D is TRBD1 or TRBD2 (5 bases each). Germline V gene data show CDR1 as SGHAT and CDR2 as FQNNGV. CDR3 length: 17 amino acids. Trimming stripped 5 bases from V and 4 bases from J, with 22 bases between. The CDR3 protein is CASSNSGTPKVPDTQYF. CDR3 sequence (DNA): TGTGCCAGCAGCAATTCCGGGACCCCCAAGGTTCCAGATACGCAGTATTTT.

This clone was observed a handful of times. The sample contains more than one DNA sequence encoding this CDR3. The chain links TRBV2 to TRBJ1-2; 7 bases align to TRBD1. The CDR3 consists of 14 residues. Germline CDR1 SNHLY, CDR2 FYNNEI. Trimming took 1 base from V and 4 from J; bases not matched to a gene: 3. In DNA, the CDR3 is TGTGCCAGCAGTGAAGGACAGGGTTCCTATGGCTACACCTTC. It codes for CASSEGQGSYGYTF. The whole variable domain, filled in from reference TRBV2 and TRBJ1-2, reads EPEVTQTPSHQVTQMGQEVILRCVPISNHLYFYWYRQILGQKVEFLVSFYNNEISEKSEIFDDQFSVERPDGSNFTLKIRSTKLEDSAMYFCASSEGQGSYGYTFGSGTRLTVV.

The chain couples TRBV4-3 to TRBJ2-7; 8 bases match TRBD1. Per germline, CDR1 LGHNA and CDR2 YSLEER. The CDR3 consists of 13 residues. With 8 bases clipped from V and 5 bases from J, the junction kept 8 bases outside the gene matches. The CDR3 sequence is CASGLDRGHEQYF. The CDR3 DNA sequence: TGCGCCAGCGGCCTAGACAGGGGACACGAGCAGTACTTC.

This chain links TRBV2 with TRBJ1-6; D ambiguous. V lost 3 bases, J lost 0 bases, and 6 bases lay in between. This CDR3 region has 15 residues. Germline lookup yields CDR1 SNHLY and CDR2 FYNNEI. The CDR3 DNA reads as TGTGCCAGCAGTGAGCAGGACTCCTATAATTCACCCCTCCACTTT. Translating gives CASSEQDSYNSPLHF.

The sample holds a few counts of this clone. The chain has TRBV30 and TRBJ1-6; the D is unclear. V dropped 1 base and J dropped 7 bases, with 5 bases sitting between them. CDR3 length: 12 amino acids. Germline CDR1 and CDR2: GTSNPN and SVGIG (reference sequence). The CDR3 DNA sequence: TGTGCCTGGAGTGAAGCGAATTCACCCCTCCACTTT. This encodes CAWSEANSPLHF.

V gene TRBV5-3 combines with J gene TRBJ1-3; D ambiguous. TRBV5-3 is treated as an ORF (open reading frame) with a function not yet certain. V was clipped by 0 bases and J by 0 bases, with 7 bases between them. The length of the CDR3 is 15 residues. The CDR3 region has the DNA TGTGCCAGAAGCTTGGACCGTTTCTCTGGAAACACCATATATTTT. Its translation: CARSLDRFSGNTIYF.

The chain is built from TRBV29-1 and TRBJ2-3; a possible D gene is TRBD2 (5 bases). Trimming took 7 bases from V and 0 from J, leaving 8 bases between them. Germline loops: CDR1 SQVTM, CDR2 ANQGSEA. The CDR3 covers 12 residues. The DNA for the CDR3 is TGCAGCGAACGGACTAGCACAGATACGCAGTATTTT. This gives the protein CSERTSTDTQYF.

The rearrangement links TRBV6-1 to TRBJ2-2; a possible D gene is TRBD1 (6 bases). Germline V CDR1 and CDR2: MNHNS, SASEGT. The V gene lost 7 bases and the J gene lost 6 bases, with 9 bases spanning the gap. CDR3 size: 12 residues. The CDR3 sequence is CASNTGPGELFF. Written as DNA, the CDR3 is TGTGCCAGCAACACAGGGCCCGGGGAGCTGTTTTTT.

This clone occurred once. DNA of the CDR3: TGTGCCAGCAGCTCAAGATCAGGGTTCCCCCTCGAGCAGTACTTC. It yields the protein CASSSRSGFPLEQYF. The rearrangement uses TRBV7-8 and TRBJ2-7; perhaps TRBD1 as D (5 bases). The V gene's germline CDR1 is SGHVS and CDR2 FQNEAQ. Between the trimmed V and J ends, which lost 4 bases and 6 bases, there was a span of 19 bases. The CDR3 has 15 amino acids.

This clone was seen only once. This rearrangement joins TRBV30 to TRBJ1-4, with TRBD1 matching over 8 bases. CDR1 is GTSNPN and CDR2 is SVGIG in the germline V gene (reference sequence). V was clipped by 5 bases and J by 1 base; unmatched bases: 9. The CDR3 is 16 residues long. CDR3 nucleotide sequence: TGTGCCTGGGCAAGGACAGGGCGGGTAACTAATGAAAAACTGTTTTTT. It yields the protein CAWARTGRVTNEKLFF.

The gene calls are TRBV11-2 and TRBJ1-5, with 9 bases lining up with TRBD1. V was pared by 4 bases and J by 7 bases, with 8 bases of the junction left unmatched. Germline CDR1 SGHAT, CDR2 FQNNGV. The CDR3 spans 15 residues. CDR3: CASSSNRGQGQPQHF. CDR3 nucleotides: TGTGCCAGCAGCTCGAACAGGGGGCAGGGACAGCCCCAGCATTTT. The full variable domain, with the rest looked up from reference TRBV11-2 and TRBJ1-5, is EAGVAQSPRYKIIEKRQSVAFWCNPISGHATLYWYQQILGQGPKLLIQFQNNGVVDDSQLPKDRFSAERLKGVDSTLKIQPAKLEDSAVYLCASSSNRGQGQPQHFGDGTRLSIL.

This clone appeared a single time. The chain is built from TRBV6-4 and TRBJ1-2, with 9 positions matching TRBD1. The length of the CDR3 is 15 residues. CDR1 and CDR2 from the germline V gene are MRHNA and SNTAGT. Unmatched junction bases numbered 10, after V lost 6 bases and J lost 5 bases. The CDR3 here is CASRQEQGAGYGYTF. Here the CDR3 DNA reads TGTGCCAGCAGACAGGAACAGGGGGCAGGGTATGGCTACACCTTC.

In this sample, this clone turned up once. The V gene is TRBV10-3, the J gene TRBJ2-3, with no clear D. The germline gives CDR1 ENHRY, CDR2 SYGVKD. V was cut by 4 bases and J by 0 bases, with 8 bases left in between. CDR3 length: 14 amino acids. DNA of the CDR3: TGTGCCATCAGTGCCGGAACTAGCACAGATACGCAGTATTTT. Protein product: CAISAGTSTDTQYF.

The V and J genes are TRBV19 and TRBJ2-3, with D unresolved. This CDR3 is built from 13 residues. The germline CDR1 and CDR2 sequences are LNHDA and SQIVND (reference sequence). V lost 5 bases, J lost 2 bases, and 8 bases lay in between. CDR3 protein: CASSVSVTDTQYF. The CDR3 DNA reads TGTGCCAGTAGTGTGAGTGTCACAGATACGCAGTATTTT. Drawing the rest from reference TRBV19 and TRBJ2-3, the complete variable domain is DGGITQSPKYLFRKEGQNVTLSCEQNLNHDAMYWYRQDPGQGLRLIYYSQIVNDFQKGDIAEGYSVSREKKESFPLTVTSAQKNPTAFYLCASSVSVTDTQYFGPGTRLTVL.

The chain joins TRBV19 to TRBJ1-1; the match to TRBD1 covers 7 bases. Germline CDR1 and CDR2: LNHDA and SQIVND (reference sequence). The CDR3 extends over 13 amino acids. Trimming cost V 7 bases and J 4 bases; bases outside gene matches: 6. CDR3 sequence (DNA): TGTGCCAGTAAAAGGGCAGGGGGCACTGAAGCTTTCTTT. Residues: CASKRAGGTEAFF.

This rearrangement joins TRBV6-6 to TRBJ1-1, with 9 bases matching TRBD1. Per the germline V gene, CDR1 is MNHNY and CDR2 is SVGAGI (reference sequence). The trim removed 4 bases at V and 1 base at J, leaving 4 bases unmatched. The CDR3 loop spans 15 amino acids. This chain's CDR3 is CASSFSGQGNTEAFF. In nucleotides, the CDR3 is TGTGCCAGCAGTTTCTCGGGACAGGGGAACACTGAAGCTTTCTTT.

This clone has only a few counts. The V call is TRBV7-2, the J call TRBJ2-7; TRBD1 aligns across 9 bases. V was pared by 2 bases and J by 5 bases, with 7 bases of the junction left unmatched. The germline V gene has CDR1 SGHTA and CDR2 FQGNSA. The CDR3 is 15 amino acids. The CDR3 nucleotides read TGTGCCAGCAGCTTACCGACAGGGGGACGGAACGAGCAGTACTTC. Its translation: CASSLPTGGRNEQYF.

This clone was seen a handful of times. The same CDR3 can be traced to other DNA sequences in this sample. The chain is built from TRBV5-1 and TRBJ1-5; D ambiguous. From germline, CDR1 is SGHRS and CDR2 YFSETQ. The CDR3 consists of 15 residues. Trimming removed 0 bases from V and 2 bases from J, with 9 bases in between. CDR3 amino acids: CASSLDSAGNQPQHF. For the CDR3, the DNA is TGCGCCAGCAGCTTGGACAGTGCGGGCAATCAGCCCCAGCATTTT.

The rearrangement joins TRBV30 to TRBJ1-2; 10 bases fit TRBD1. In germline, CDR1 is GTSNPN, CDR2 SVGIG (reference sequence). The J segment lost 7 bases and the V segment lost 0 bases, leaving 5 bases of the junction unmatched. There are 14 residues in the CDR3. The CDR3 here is CAWSVRQGASGYTF. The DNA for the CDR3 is TGTGCCTGGAGTGTTCGACAGGGGGCGAGTGGCTACACCTTC. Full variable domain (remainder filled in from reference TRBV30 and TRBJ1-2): SQTIHQWPATLVQPVGSPLSLECTVEGTSNPNLYWYRQAAGRGLQLLFYSVGIGQISSEVPQNLSASRPQDRQFILSSKKLLLSDSGFYLCAWSVRQGASGYTFGSGTRLTVV.

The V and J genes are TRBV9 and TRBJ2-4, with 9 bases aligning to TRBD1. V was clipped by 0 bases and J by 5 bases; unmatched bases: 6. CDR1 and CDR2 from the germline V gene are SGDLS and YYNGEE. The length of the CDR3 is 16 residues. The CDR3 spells CASSVGTGDGQNIQYF. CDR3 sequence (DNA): TGTGCCAGCAGCGTAGGGACAGGGGACGGGCAAAACATTCAGTACTTC.

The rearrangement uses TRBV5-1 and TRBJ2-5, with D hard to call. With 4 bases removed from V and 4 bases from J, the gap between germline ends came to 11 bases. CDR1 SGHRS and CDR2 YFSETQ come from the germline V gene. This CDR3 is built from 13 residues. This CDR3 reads CASSPRQVETQYF. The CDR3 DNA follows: TGCGCCAGCAGCCCCCGGCAGGTAGAGACCCAGTACTTC. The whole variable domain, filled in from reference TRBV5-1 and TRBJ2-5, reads KAGVTQTPRYLIKTRGQQVTLSCSPISGHRSVSWYQQTPGQGLQFLFEYFSETQRNKGNFPGRFSGRQFSNSRSEMNVSTLELGDSALYLCASSPRQVETQYFGPGTRLLVL.

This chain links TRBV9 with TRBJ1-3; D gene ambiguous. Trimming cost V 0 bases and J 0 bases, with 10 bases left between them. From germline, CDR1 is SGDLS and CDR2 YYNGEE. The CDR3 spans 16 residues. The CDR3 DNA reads TGTGCCAGCAGCGTAGGGAGCGGCAGCTCTGGAAACACCATATATTTT. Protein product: CASSVGSGSSGNTIYF.